The sequence of this TCR beta chain was determined in a study of blood T cell repertoires in COVID-19. Study information: T cells, B-cell-depleted T cells, or PBMCs supplied cDNA or gDNA.

Looked up from germline, CDR1 is MNHEY and CDR2 is SVGAGI. The V end was cut by 7 bases, the J end by 0 bases, with 14 bases between. CDR3 length: 15 residues. TCRdb's table, derived via immunoSEQ multiplex PCR, lists solely in-frame clones and lacks some. The table has some 300,000 clones, approximately 89% seen once. The chain employs TRBV6-5 and TRBJ2-3; perhaps TRBD2 as D (6 bases). The clonotype originates from a woman under 40 who had recovered from COVID-19. The sample comprised peripheral blood. The CDR3 spells CASNDRAGSTDTQYF. In DNA form, the CDR3 reads TGTGCCAGCAACGACCGGGCGGGGAGCACAGATACGCAGTATTTT.